Listed below are T cell receptor beta chains from one sample, sequenced in a study of beta chain features in type 1 diabetes. Measured with immunoSEQ multiplex PCR; TCRdb has only the in-frame clones, and not every one. The data hold roughly 370,000 clones, with about 15% observed a single time. What was sequenced was naive CD4+ T cells from blood. Source of these receptors: a man aged 25 to 40 in good health. The CDR3 runs from the conserved cysteine through the conserved F or W. A D gene is named only where the DNA matches it firmly. Size is stated for part of the rows, as once, few or many counts, or as a class when the clone is expanded.

D gene: NA; clone size: many; J gene: TRBJ2-3; V gene: TRBV18; CDR3 protein: CASSPRRSSTDTQYF; CDR3 DNA: TGTGCCAGCTCACCACGGCGGTCTAGCACAGATACGCAGTATTTT
D gene: NA; clone size: few; J gene: TRBJ2-3; V gene: TRBV7-3; CDR3 protein: CASSSGHTDTQYF; CDR3 DNA: TGTGCCAGCAGCTCGGGCCACACAGATACGCAGTATTTT
D gene: TRBD2; clone size: few; J gene: TRBJ2-5; V gene: TRBV7-2; CDR3 protein: CASSQTSGGAETQYF; CDR3 DNA: TGTGCCAGCAGCCAGACTAGCGGGGGGGCTGAGACCCAGTACTTC
D gene: NA; clone size: few; J gene: TRBJ1-4; V gene: TRBV7-9; CDR3 protein: CASSLSSRGEKLFF; CDR3 DNA: TGTGCCAGCAGCTTATCTTCCAGGGGTGAAAAACTGTTTTTT
D gene: NA; clone size: few; J gene: TRBJ2-5; V gene: TRBV25-1; CDR3 protein: CASSEETQYF; CDR3 DNA: TGTGCCAGCAGTGAAGAGACCCAGTACTTC
D gene: NA; clone size: NA; J gene: TRBJ2-3; V gene: TRBV10-3; CDR3 protein: CAISSPGGSTDTQYF; CDR3 DNA: TGTGCCATCAGTTCCCCGGGCGGAAGCACAGATACGCAGTATTTT
D gene: NA; clone size: few; J gene: TRBJ2-5; V gene: TRBV4-3; CDR3 protein: CASSQGLQETQYF; CDR3 DNA: TGCGCCAGCAGCCAGGGACTGCAAGAGACCCAGTACTTC
D gene: TRBD2; clone size: few; J gene: TRBJ2-1; V gene: TRBV15; CDR3 protein: CATRLAGDLDEQFF; CDR3 DNA: TGTGCCACCAGGCTAGCGGGAGACTTGGATGAGCAGTTCTTC
D gene: NA; clone size: NA; J gene: TRBJ2-2; V gene: TRBV9; CDR3 protein: CASSPQGGLNTGELFF; CDR3 DNA: TGTGCCAGCAGCCCCCAGGGGGGACTGAACACCGGGGAGCTGTTTTTT
D gene: NA; clone size: NA; J gene: TRBJ2-3; V gene: TRBV15; CDR3 protein: CATSSARLVGTDTQYF; CDR3 DNA: TGTGCCACCAGCAGTGCCCGACTTGTGGGCACAGATACGCAGTATTTT
D gene: NA; clone size: NA; J gene: TRBJ2-1; V gene: TRBV11-2; CDR3 protein: CASSLTGFYNEQFF; CDR3 DNA: TGTGCCAGCAGCTTAACAGGGTTCTACAATGAGCAGTTCTTC
D gene: NA; clone size: NA; J gene: TRBJ1-6; V gene: TRBV7-9; CDR3 protein: CASSLRRMGGPLHF; CDR3 DNA: TGTGCCAGCAGCTTGCGACGTATGGGCGGACCCCTCCACTTT
D gene: NA; clone size: few; J gene: TRBJ2-7; V gene: TRBV7-9; CDR3 protein: CASSLGGVRAEQYF; CDR3 DNA: TGTGCCAGCAGCTTAGGGGGTGTTCGGGCCGAGCAGTACTTC
D gene: NA; clone size: few; J gene: TRBJ1-1; V gene: TRBV9; CDR3 protein: CASSGHGGLGNTEAFF; CDR3 DNA: TGTGCCAGCAGCGGACACGGGGGCCTCGGTAACACTGAAGCTTTCTTT
D gene: TRBD1; clone size: NA; J gene: TRBJ2-7; V gene: TRBV5-1; CDR3 protein: CASSYGTGRYEQYF; CDR3 DNA: TGCGCCAGCAGCTACGGGACAGGGAGGTACGAGCAGTACTTC
D gene: TRBD1; clone size: NA; J gene: TRBJ1-4; V gene: TRBV30; CDR3 protein: CAWNKRTGLTTNEKLFF; CDR3 DNA: TGTGCCTGGAACAAAAGGACAGGTCTAACAACTAATGAAAAACTGTTTTTT
D gene: NA; clone size: few; J gene: TRBJ2-5; V gene: TRBV9; CDR3 protein: CASSVGGMLQETQYF; CDR3 DNA: TGTGCCAGCAGCGTAGGCGGGATGCTCCAAGAGACCCAGTACTTC
D gene: TRBD2; clone size: NA; J gene: TRBJ2-1; V gene: TRBV19; CDR3 protein: CASSISGRGNEQFF; CDR3 DNA: TGTGCCAGTAGTATTAGCGGGAGGGGGAATGAGCAGTTCTTC
D gene: NA; clone size: few; J gene: TRBJ2-3; V gene: TRBV21-1; CDR3 protein: CASSKEDQVGAGGPDTQYF; CDR3 DNA: TGTGCCAGCAGCAAAGAAGATCAGGTCGGGGCGGGAGGGCCGGATACGCAGTATTTT
D gene: TRBD1; clone size: NA; J gene: TRBJ2-6; V gene: TRBV10-3; CDR3 protein: CAISGQGKGANVLTF; CDR3 DNA: TGTGCCATCAGTGGACAGGGGAAAGGGGCCAACGTCCTGACTTTC
D gene: TRBD1; clone size: NA; J gene: TRBJ2-1; V gene: TRBV7-9; CDR3 protein: CASSPRPRDRGNNEQFF; CDR3 DNA: TGTGCCAGCAGCCCAAGACCCCGGGACAGGGGGAACAATGAGCAGTTCTTC
D gene: NA; clone size: few; J gene: TRBJ1-1; V gene: TRBV29-1; CDR3 protein: CSVSDRLNTEAFF; CDR3 DNA: TGCAGCGTTTCCGACAGGCTGAACACTGAAGCTTTCTTT
D gene: TRBD2; clone size: NA; J gene: TRBJ2-3; V gene: TRBV10-1; CDR3 protein: CASSAGGLTDTQYF; CDR3 DNA: TGCGCCAGCAGTGCGGGGGGACTCACAGATACGCAGTATTTT
D gene: TRBD2; clone size: NA; J gene: TRBJ2-3; V gene: TRBV7-2; CDR3 protein: CASSPELAGGADTQYF; CDR3 DNA: TGTGCCAGCAGCCCAGAACTAGCGGGGGGCGCAGATACGCAGTATTTT
D gene: TRBD2; clone size: NA; J gene: TRBJ2-1; V gene: TRBV7-3; CDR3 protein: CASSPSGRGNEQFF; CDR3 DNA: TGTGCCAGCAGCCCTAGCGGGAGAGGCAATGAGCAGTTCTTC
D gene: NA; clone size: NA; J gene: TRBJ2-6; V gene: TRBV10-3; CDR3 protein: CAITKDGPSGANVLTF; CDR3 DNA: TGTGCCATCACCAAGGACGGTCCCTCTGGGGCCAACGTCCTGACTTTC
D gene: NA; clone size: NA; J gene: TRBJ2-1; V gene: TRBV27; CDR3 protein: CASSLTGTHSYNEQFF; CDR3 DNA: TGTGCCAGCAGTTTGACCGGGACCCACTCCTACAATGAGCAGTTCTTC
D gene: TRBD2; clone size: NA; J gene: TRBJ2-3; V gene: TRBV2; CDR3 protein: CASSGPSTSGATDTQYF; CDR3 DNA: TGTGCCAGCAGTGGGCCTTCGACTAGCGGGGCCACAGATACGCAGTATTTT
D gene: TRBD1; clone size: few; J gene: TRBJ2-5; V gene: TRBV6-5; CDR3 protein: CASSYGWDRRTQYF; CDR3 DNA: TGTGCCAGCAGTTACGGGTGGGACAGAAGGACCCAGTACTTC
D gene: TRBD1; clone size: few; J gene: TRBJ2-1; V gene: TRBV7-2; CDR3 protein: CASSVDRGSFNEQFF; CDR3 DNA: TGTGCCAGCAGCGTGGACAGGGGCAGTTTCAATGAGCAGTTCTTC
D gene: TRBD2; clone size: NA; J gene: TRBJ2-1; V gene: TRBV18; CDR3 protein: CASSPLTSASRAEQFF; CDR3 DNA: TGTGCCAGCTCACCACTGACTAGCGCCAGTCGTGCTGAGCAGTTCTTC
D gene: TRBD1; clone size: few; J gene: TRBJ1-5; V gene: TRBV4-1; CDR3 protein: CASSQGQGPSPQHF; CDR3 DNA: TGCGCCAGCAGCCAGGGACAGGGGCCCTCGCCCCAGCATTTT
D gene: NA; clone size: few; J gene: TRBJ2-4; V gene: TRBV10-3; CDR3 protein: CAVRQEGNIQYF; CDR3 DNA: TGTGCCGTCCGACAGGAGGGAAACATTCAGTACTTC
D gene: NA; clone size: NA; J gene: TRBJ1-1; V gene: TRBV9; CDR3 protein: CASSETESYTEAFF; CDR3 DNA: TGTGCCAGCAGCGAAACAGAGTCCTACACTGAAGCTTTCTTT
D gene: TRBD1; clone size: NA; J gene: TRBJ2-5; V gene: TRBV7-9; CDR3 protein: CASTEPGQGAQETQYF; CDR3 DNA: TGTGCCAGCACCGAACCGGGGCAGGGGGCTCAAGAGACCCAGTACTTC
D gene: NA; clone size: few; J gene: TRBJ2-2; V gene: TRBV7-2; CDR3 protein: CAITQGGNTGELFF; CDR3 DNA: TGTGCCATAACTCAGGGAGGGAACACCGGGGAGCTGTTTTTT
D gene: NA; clone size: few; J gene: TRBJ1-1; V gene: TRBV30; CDR3 protein: CAWRGNTEAFF; CDR3 DNA: TGTGCCTGGAGAGGGAACACTGAAGCTTTCTTT
D gene: NA; clone size: NA; J gene: TRBJ2-1; V gene: TRBV30; CDR3 protein: CAWEALSGYNEQFF; CDR3 DNA: TGTGCCTGGGAGGCCCTGAGCGGTTACAATGAGCAGTTCTTC
D gene: TRBD2; clone size: few; J gene: TRBJ2-1; V gene: TRBV5-4; CDR3 protein: CASSLDSGNGNEQFF; CDR3 DNA: TGTGCCAGCAGCTTGGATAGCGGGAACGGCAATGAGCAGTTCTTC
D gene: NA; clone size: few; J gene: TRBJ2-2; V gene: TRBV6-9; CDR3 protein: CASSPDSQGGELFF; CDR3 DNA: TGTGCCAGCAGCCCTGACTCACAGGGCGGGGAGCTGTTTTTT
D gene: NA; clone size: few; J gene: TRBJ1-2; V gene: TRBV29-1; CDR3 protein: CSVDSLNYGYTF; CDR3 DNA: TGCAGCGTGGACAGTTTGAACTATGGCTACACCTTC
D gene: NA; clone size: NA; J gene: TRBJ1-2; V gene: TRBV30; CDR3 protein: CAWSFWGPSDGYTF; CDR3 DNA: TGTGCCTGGAGTTTTTGGGGACCGAGTGATGGCTACACCTTC
D gene: TRBD2; clone size: NA; J gene: TRBJ2-1; V gene: TRBV4-3; CDR3 protein: CASSQSGGPYNEQFF; CDR3 DNA: TGCGCCAGCAGCCAAAGCGGGGGGCCTTACAATGAGCAGTTCTTC
D gene: NA; clone size: NA; J gene: TRBJ1-1; V gene: TRBV15; CDR3 protein: CATSIGQMNTEAFF; CDR3 DNA: TGTGCCACCAGCATTGGGCAGATGAACACTGAAGCTTTCTTT
D gene: NA; clone size: few; J gene: TRBJ2-3; V gene: TRBV5-1; CDR3 protein: CASSPDLLWGTDTQYF; CDR3 DNA: TGCGCCAGCAGTCCGGACTTACTTTGGGGCACAGATACGCAGTATTTT
D gene: TRBD1; clone size: NA; J gene: TRBJ1-4; V gene: TRBV29-1; CDR3 protein: CSVYFGTGGEKLFF; CDR3 DNA: TGCAGCGTTTATTTCGGGACAGGGGGTGAAAAACTGTTTTTT
D gene: TRBD1; clone size: NA; J gene: TRBJ1-2; V gene: TRBV20-1; CDR3 protein: CSARADRGATF; CDR3 DNA: TGCAGTGCTAGGGCCGACAGGGGGGCCACCTTC
D gene: TRBD1; clone size: NA; J gene: TRBJ1-2; V gene: TRBV5-5; CDR3 protein: CASSSTGGTNYGYTF; CDR3 DNA: TGTGCCAGCAGCTCCACAGGGGGCACGAACTATGGCTACACCTTC
D gene: TRBD2; clone size: many; J gene: TRBJ2-1; V gene: TRBV14; CDR3 protein: CASSQDWGRAPYEQFF; CDR3 DNA: TGTGCCAGCAGCCAAGATTGGGGGAGGGCCCCCTATGAGCAGTTCTTC
D gene: NA; clone size: few; J gene: TRBJ1-1; V gene: TRBV9; CDR3 protein: CASSMTVYHTEAFF; CDR3 DNA: TGTGCCAGCAGCATGACAGTCTATCACACTGAAGCTTTCTTT
D gene: NA; clone size: few; J gene: TRBJ2-3; V gene: TRBV6-1; CDR3 protein: CASGALAAFTDTQYF; CDR3 DNA: TGTGCCAGCGGGGCACTAGCAGCCTTCACAGATACGCAGTATTTT
D gene: TRBD1; clone size: NA; J gene: TRBJ1-1; V gene: TRBV30; CDR3 protein: CAWRMDRDTEAFF; CDR3 DNA: TGTGCCTGGAGGATGGACAGGGACACTGAAGCTTTCTTT
D gene: NA; clone size: few; J gene: TRBJ2-7; V gene: TRBV5-1; CDR3 protein: CASKRLEGPSYEQYF; CDR3 DNA: TGCGCCAGCAAGCGGTTAGAGGGACCGTCCTACGAGCAGTACTTC